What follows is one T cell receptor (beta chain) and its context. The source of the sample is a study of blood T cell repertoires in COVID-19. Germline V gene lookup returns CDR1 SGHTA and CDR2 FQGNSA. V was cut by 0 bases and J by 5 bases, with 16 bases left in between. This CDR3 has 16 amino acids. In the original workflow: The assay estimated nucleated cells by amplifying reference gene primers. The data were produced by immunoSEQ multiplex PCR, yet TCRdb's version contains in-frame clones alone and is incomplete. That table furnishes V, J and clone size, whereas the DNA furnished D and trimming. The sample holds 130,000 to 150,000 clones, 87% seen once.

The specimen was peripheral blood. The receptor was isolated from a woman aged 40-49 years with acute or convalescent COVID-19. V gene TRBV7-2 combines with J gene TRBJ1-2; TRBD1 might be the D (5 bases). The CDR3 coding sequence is TGTGCCAGCAGCTTAGCGGTAGACCGAAGGACATATGGCTACACCTTC. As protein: CASSLAVDRRTYGYTF.